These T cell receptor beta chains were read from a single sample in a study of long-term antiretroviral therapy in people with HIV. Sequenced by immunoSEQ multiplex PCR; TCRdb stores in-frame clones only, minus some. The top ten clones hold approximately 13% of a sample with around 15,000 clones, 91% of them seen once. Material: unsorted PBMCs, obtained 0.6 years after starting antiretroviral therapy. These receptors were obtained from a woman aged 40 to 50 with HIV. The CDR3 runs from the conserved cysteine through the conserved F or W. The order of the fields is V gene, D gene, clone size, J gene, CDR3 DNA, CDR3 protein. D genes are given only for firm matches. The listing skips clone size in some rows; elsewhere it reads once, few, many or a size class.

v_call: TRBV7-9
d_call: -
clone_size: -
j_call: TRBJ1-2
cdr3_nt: TGTGCCAGCAGCCCCACCTCGCCTGGCTACACCTTC
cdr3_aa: CASSPTSPGYTF

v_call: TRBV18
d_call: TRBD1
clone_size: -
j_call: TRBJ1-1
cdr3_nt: TGTGCCAGCTCACCAGGACAGGGTACTTACTCTGAAGCTTTCTTT
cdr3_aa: CASSPGQGTYSEAFF

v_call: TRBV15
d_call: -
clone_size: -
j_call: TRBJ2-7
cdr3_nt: TGTGCCACCAGCAGACCGGCGGAGGGGACAGCGAGCTCCTACGAGCAGTACTTC
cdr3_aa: CATSRPAEGTASSYEQYF

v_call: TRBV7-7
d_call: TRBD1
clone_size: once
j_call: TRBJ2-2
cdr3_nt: TGTGCCAGCAGCTTAGCCGGGACAGGCCTGTCGGAGCTGTTTTTT
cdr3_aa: CASSLAGTGLSELFF

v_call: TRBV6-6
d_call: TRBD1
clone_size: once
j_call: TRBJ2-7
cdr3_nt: TGTGCCAGCAGAAACCGGGACAGGGGCTCCTACGAGCAGTACTTC
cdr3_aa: CASRNRDRGSYEQYF

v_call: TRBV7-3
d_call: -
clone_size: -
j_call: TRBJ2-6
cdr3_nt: TGTGCCAGCAGCTTAGGGCCCCGACAGGCATACTCTGGGGCCAACGTCCTGACTTTC
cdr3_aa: CASSLGPRQAYSGANVLTF

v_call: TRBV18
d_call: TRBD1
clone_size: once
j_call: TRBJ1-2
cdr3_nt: TGTGCCAGCTCACCCTCCTCCGGGACAGGGAGCTATGGCTACACCTTC
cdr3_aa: CASSPSSGTGSYGYTF

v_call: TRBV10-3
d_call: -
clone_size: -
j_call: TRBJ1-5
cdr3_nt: TGTGCCATCAAACGGGATGAAGGTCAGCCCCAGCATTTT
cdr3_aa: CAIKRDEGQPQHF

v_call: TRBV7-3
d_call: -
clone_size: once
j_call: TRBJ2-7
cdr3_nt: TGTGCCAGCAGCTTAAGGGTGACGGGCCCTTGCGAGCAGTACTTC
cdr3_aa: CASSLRVTGPCEQYF

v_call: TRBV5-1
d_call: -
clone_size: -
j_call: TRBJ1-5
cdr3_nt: TGCGCCAGCAGCCCGGCGGGTGATCAGCCCCAGCATTTT
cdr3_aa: CASSPAGDQPQHF

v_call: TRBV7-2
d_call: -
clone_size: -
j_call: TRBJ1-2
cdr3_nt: TGTGCCAGCGAACAGAACTATGGCTACACCTTC
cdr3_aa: CASEQNYGYTF

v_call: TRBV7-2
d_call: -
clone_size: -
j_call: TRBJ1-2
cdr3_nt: TGTGCCAGCAGCGGGTTAGACTATGGCTACACCTTC
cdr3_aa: CASSGLDYGYTF

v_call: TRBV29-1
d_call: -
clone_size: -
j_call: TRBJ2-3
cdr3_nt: TGCAGCGTTGAAGATCCGGGGGGCTCTTTTGGGGGGTCCGGGGATACGCAGTATTTT
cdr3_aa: CSVEDPGGSFGGSGDTQYF

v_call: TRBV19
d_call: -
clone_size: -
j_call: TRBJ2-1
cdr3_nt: TGTGCCAGTAGTGGCAGGGGGGGGCCTGAAGATGAGCAGTTCTTC
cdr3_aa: CASSGRGGPEDEQFF

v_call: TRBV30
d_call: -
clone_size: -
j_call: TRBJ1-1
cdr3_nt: TGTGCCTGGAGCACGGGGTGGAAGCAAGCTTTCTTT
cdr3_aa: CAWSTGWKQAFF

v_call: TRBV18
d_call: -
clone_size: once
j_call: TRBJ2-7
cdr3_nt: TGTGCCAGCTCACCGGGACTGAAATTCTACGAGCAGTACTTC
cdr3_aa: CASSPGLKFYEQYF

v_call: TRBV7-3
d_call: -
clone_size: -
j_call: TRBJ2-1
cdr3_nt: TGTGCCAGCAGCTTAAGCGGTTTGAGCTCCTACAATGAGCAGTTCTTC
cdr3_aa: CASSLSGLSSYNEQFF

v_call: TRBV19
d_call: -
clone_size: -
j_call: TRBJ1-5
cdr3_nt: TGTGCCAGTAGTAAAATGGGCAGCAATCAGCCCCAGCATTTT
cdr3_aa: CASSKMGSNQPQHF